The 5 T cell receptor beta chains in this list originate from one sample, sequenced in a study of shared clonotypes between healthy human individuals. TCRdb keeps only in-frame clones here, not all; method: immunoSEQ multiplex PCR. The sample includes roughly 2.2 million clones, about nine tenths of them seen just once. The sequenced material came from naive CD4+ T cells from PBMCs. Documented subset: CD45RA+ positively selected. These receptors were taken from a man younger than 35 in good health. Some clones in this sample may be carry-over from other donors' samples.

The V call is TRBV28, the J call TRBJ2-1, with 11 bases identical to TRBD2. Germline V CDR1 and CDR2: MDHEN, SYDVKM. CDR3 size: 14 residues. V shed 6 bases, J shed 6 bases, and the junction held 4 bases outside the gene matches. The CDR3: CASRTSGTSNEQFF. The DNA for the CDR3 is TGTGCCAGCAGGACTAGCGGGACTTCCAATGAGCAGTTCTTC.

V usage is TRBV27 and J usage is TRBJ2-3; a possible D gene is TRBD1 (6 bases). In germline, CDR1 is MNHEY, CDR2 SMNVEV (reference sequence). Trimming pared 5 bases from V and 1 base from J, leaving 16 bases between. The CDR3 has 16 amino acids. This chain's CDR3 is CASSRPGVSGTDTQYF. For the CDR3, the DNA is TGTGCCAGCAGTAGACCAGGGGTAAGCGGCACAGATACGCAGTATTTT.

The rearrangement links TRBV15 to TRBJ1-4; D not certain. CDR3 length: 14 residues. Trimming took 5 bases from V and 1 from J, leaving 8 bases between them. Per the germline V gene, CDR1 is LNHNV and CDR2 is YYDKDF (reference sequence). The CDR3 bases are TGTGCCACCAGCCCGAGGCTAACTAATGAAAAACTGTTTTTT. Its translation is CATSPRLTNEKLFF.

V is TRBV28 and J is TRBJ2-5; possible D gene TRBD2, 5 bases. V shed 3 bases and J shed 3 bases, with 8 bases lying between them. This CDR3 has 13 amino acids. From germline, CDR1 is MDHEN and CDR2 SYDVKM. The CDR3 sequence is CASSLGAKETQYF. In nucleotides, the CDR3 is TGTGCCAGCAGTTTGGGAGCAAAAGAGACCCAGTACTTC.

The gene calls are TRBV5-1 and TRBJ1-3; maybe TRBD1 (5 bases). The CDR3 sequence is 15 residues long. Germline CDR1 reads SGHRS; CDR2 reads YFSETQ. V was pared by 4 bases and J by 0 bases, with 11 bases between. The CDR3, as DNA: TGCGCCAGCAGCGTGGAAGGACACTCTGGAAACACCATATATTTT. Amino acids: CASSVEGHSGNTIYF.